One and the same sample provided the 15 T cell receptor beta chains below, sequenced in a study of shared clonotypes between healthy human individuals. This table comes from immunoSEQ multiplex PCR, and its TCRdb copy is limited to in-frame clones, with some not included. This table has roughly 850,000 clones, 90% to 97% appearing once. Cells designated naive CD8 were CD45RO-negative and were positively selected for CCR7, with terminally differentiated effector memory CD45RA+ cells excluded. The sample taken for sequencing was naive CD8+ T cells sorted from blood. The receptor set was obtained from a man aged 25 to 45 in good health.

This clone was observed a single time. The chain employs TRBV13 and TRBJ2-7; D not resolved. The CDR3 sequence is 14 residues long. The germline V gene encodes CDR1 PRHDT and CDR2 FYEKMQ (reference sequence). Trimming removed 2 bases at V and 1 base at J, with 9 bases between. CDR3 in amino acids: CASSLQGDSYEQYF. CDR3 bases: TGTGCCAGCAGCTTACAAGGAGATTCCTACGAGCAGTACTTC.

The V gene is TRBV7-2, the J gene TRBJ2-7; 9 bases line up with TRBD1. Germline-derived CDR1 and CDR2 are SGHTA and FQGNSA. J was trimmed by 4 bases and V by 2 bases; bases with no gene match: 9. This CDR3 comprises 16 residues. The CDR3 DNA reads as TGTGCCAGCAGCTTACAGGGGACAGGGCCTTTGTACGAGCAGTACTTC. Translation gives CASSLQGTGPLYEQYF.

This chain connects TRBV6-6 to TRBJ2-7; tentative D call: TRBD2 (6 bases). CDR1 is MNHNY, CDR2 SVGAGI, per germline (reference sequence). The CDR3 has 14 amino acids. Deletions cut 4 bases from V and 7 bases from J, with 17 bases between. The CDR3 DNA reads TGTGCCAGCAGTTCCAAGTACTCCGCGGGGGAGCAGTACTTC. The encoded protein is CASSSKYSAGEQYF.

A single count supports this clone. The chain employs TRBV9 and TRBJ2-3; tentatively, D is TRBD1 or TRBD2 (5 bases each). Deletions cut 3 bases from V and 4 bases from J, with 18 bases between. Looked up from germline, CDR1 is SGDLS and CDR2 is YYNGEE. The CDR3 is made up of 16 amino acids. CDR3 bases: TGTGCCAGCAGCGCGTCAATCCGGGACCCATCAGATACGCAGTATTTT. It is translated as CASSASIRDPSDTQYF.

The chain joins TRBV10-2 to TRBJ2-3, with TRBD2 as a possible D gene (5 bases). The germline V gene has CDR1 WSHSY and CDR2 SAAADI. The CDR3 is made up of 16 amino acids. V lost 1 base to trimming and J lost 2 bases, with 13 bases between them. The CDR3 here is CASSEFLGGSTDTQYF. The CDR3 DNA reads TGCGCCAGCAGTGAGTTTCTGGGCGGGTCCACAGATACGCAGTATTTT.

CDR3 in amino acids: CASSAGTGTFSYNEQFF. The CDR3 coding sequence is TGTGCCAGCAGCGCCGGGACAGGGACTTTTTCCTACAATGAGCAGTTCTTC. The V gene is TRBV9, the J gene TRBJ2-1; TRBD1 agrees at 9 bases. Germline CDR1 reads SGDLS; CDR2 reads YYNGEE. V dropped 3 bases and J dropped 1; count of bases not matched to a gene: 8. CDR3 length: 17 residues.

The chain employs TRBV5-1 and TRBJ1-4; 10 bases are a match to TRBD1. The CDR3 contains 15 residues. V shed 4 bases and J 3 bases; nucleotides not matched to a gene: 3. From germline, CDR1 is SGHRS and CDR2 YFSETQ. The CDR3 nucleotides are TGCGCCAGCAGCGACAGGGGGCAGGCTAATGAAAAACTGTTTTTT. Amino acids: CASSDRGQANEKLFF.

This clone has a single count. This sequence joins TRBV29-1 and TRBJ2-3; perhaps TRBD2 as D (6 bases). V shed 0 bases and J shed 2 bases, with 24 bases lying between them. This CDR3 has 19 residues. Germline V lookup: CDR1 SQVTM, CDR2 ANQGSEA. The CDR3 reads CSVEEEGEEKNTNTDTQYF. Here the CDR3 DNA reads TGCAGCGTTGAAGAGGAGGGAGAAGAAAAGAACACCAACACAGATACGCAGTATTTT.

This sequence joins TRBV9 and TRBJ2-2; 7 positions agree with TRBD2. Germline loops: CDR1 SGDLS, CDR2 YYNGEE. The V segment lost 3 bases and the J segment 4 bases; nucleotides outside the gene matches: 3. This CDR3 region has 14 residues. The CDR3 DNA follows: TGTGCCAGCAGCGGGCTAGCGGCCACCGGGGAGCTGTTTTTT. It codes for CASSGLAATGELFF.

The chain carries TRBV28 and TRBJ2-2; 11 bases map to TRBD2. The CDR3 totals 17 residues. With V trimmed by 2 bases and J by 5 bases, 7 bases remained unmatched. Germline assignment: CDR1 MDHEN and CDR2 SYDVKM. CDR3 amino acids: CASSLTSGRGSTGELFF. CDR3 nucleotide sequence: TGTGCCAGCAGTTTAACTAGCGGGAGAGGTTCTACCGGGGAGCTGTTTTTT.

This rearrangement joins TRBV27 to TRBJ2-1; 9 bases are shared with TRBD1. Germline V gene data show CDR1 as MNHEY and CDR2 as SMNVEV (reference sequence). This CDR3 has 15 residues. V gave up 4 bases and J gave up 7 bases; unmatched junction bases: 8. CDR3 sequence (DNA): TGTGCCAGCAGTTCTATGGGACAGGGAAGGAATGAGCAGTTCTTC. Translation gives CASSSMGQGRNEQFF.

The V and J genes are TRBV6-5 and TRBJ2-1; D might be TRBD2 (6 bases). The CDR3 runs to 11 residues. Trimming pared 7 bases from V and 10 bases from J, leaving 11 bases between. The germline V gene has CDR1 MNHEY and CDR2 SVGAGI. The CDR3 DNA sequence: TGTGCCAGCAAGGCGGGGAACGAGCAGTTCTTC. Encoded protein: CASKAGNEQFF.

This sequence joins TRBV27 and TRBJ2-2, with TRBD2 identical over 7 bases. The J segment lost 4 bases and the V segment lost 8 bases, leaving 7 bases of the junction unmatched. The CDR3 contains 14 residues. The germline gives CDR1 MNHEY, CDR2 SMNVEV (reference sequence). CDR3 amino acids: CASGISGSTGELFF. DNA of the CDR3: TGTGCCAGCGGGATTAGCGGGTCCACCGGGGAGCTGTTTTTT.

The chain carries TRBV9 and TRBJ2-7; TRBD2 aligns across 8 bases. Per germline, CDR1 SGDLS and CDR2 YYNGEE. V shed 5 bases and J 6 bases; nucleotides not matched to a gene: 28. The CDR3 runs 20 residues. CDR3 nucleotide sequence: TGTGCCAGCAGAGTCAAGAGCCGCGGACGGATGGCGGGAGGCTGCTCCGAGCAGTACTTC. It translates to CASRVKSRGRMAGGCSEQYF.

Written as DNA, the CDR3 is TGTGCCAGCAGCTTCCAAGCGGCAGGCAGGCAACAATATGAGCAGTTCTTC. Translation gives CASSFQAAGRQQYEQFF. The V gene is TRBV11-2, the J gene TRBJ2-1; weak D call: TRBD2 (5 bases). Per the germline V gene, CDR1 is SGHAT and CDR2 is FQNNGV. The germline V and J ends were trimmed by 3 bases and 8 bases, with 23 bases remaining between them. The CDR3 is 17 residues long.